These T cell receptor beta chains were read from a single sample in a study of blood T cell repertoires in COVID-19. Here immunoSEQ multiplex PCR was the method, and the copy in TCRdb shows in-frame clones only, minus some. The data show roughly 250,000 clones, 90% to 95% seen once. Sequencing input: PBMCs or T cells enriched from blood (not recorded which). The receptors originated from a woman aged 18 to 35 who had recovered from COVID-19. CDR3s include the opening cysteine and the closing phenylalanine or tryptophan.

TRBJ2-7 TRBV5-1 CASSISGSPYEQYF
TRBJ1-2 TRBV25-1 CASSDAGPLNYGYTF
TRBJ1-1 TRBV3-1/TRBV3-2 CASSDRGVGTEAFF
TRBJ1-3 TRBV3-1/TRBV3-2 CASSQVHSSGNTIYF
TRBJ2-7 TRBV15 CATSRDRYSYEQYF
TRBJ1-6 TRBV10-3 CAISPGTGGDSPLHF
TRBJ2-7 TRBV29-1 CSVHGGTGRIPLYEQYF
TRBJ1-2 TRBV15 CATTPEEGAYGYTF
TRBJ1-6 TRBV24-1 CARTDFLYNSPLHF
TRBJ2-1 TRBV5-1 CASSFTGLNEQFF